The 30 T cell receptor beta chains listed next were all sequenced from one sample in a study of blood T cells in healthy people across ages. Sample-barcoded 5' priming and a J-beta primer mix drove a second PCR of about 7 to 12 cycles. TCRdb reanalysed the 5' RACE reads using MiXCR and keeps one entry per CDR3 protein. The table records approximately 800,000 distinct CDR3 sequences, around 36% of them present only once. The source material was blood. All receptors derive from a man aged 18 to 30 in good health.

The chain couples TRBV5-6 to TRBJ2-1; no firm D call. The CDR3 runs 16 residues. Germline assignment: CDR1 SGHDT and CDR2 YYEEEE. The ends were cut back, 4 bases at V and 4 bases at J, with 18 bases in the middle. CDR3 sequence (DNA): TGTGCCAGCAGCCATCCCGCCCCTGTAGCATACAATGAGCAGTTCTTC. This encodes CASSHPAPVAYNEQFF. The variable domain in full, completed from reference TRBV5-6 and TRBJ2-1, reads DAGVTQSPTHLIKTRGQQVTLRCSPKSGHDTVSWYQQALGQGPQFIFQYYEEEERQRGNFPDRFSGHQFPNYSSELNVNALLLGDSALYLCASSHPAPVAYNEQFFGPGTRLTVL.

This clonotype was observed a handful of times. V and J are TRBV7-2 and TRBJ1-2; D perhaps matches TRBD1 (5 bases). The length of the CDR3 is 12 residues. V lost 3 bases and J 10 bases, leaving 12 bases between the germline ends. Per the germline V gene, CDR1 is SGHTA and CDR2 is FQGNSA. The CDR3 DNA reads TGTGCCAGCAGCTTCCAAAGCAGGGACTACACCTTC. Translating gives CASSFQSRDYTF.

This clonotype was counted ten times or more. This chain joins TRBV12-3 or TRBV12-4 and TRBJ2-3; D is unclear. The CDR3 is made up of 16 amino acids. Between the trimmed V and J ends, which lost 4 bases and 4 bases, there was a span of 18 bases. This CDR3 reads CASSYPALPAADTQYF. CDR3 in DNA: TGTGCCAGCAGTTACCCTGCCCTCCCCGCCGCAGATACGCAGTATTTT.

The chain carries TRBV6-2 or TRBV6-3 and TRBJ2-5; D unclear. Trimming pared 6 bases from V and 2 bases from J, leaving 13 bases between. The CDR3 totals 14 residues. Looked up from germline, CDR1 is MNHEY and CDR2 is SVGEGT. The CDR3 DNA follows: TGTGCCAGCAGCCCTCCCACGGTACAAGAGACCCAGTACTTC. This encodes CASSPPTVQETQYF.

This clonotype was counted a few times. V and J are TRBV4-2 and TRBJ2-1; tentative D call: TRBD2 (6 bases). The V gene's germline CDR1 is LGHNA and CDR2 YNFKEQ. CDR3 length: 17 residues. V lost 0 bases and J 3 bases, leaving 15 bases between the germline ends. CDR3 in amino acids: CASSQDRWGVVYNEQFF. The CDR3 DNA reads TGTGCCAGCAGCCAAGATAGGTGGGGGGTCGTCTACAATGAGCAGTTCTTC.

As concerns this clonotype: A read error may account for a junction end that differs from germline. This chain joins TRBV5-1 and TRBJ2-5; D is unresolved. The DNA end is a closer match to TRBJ2-4, so the J assignment may be wrong. Germline V CDR1 and CDR2: SGHRS, YFSETQ. The CDR3 totals 14 residues. In nucleotides, the CDR3 is TGCGCCCGCAGCCTCGAATTACCAGAAAACATTCAGTACTTC. Encoded protein: CARSLELPENIQYF.

This clonotype was seen only a few times. The chain is built from TRBV4-3 and TRBJ2-5; tentatively, D is TRBD2 (5 bases). CDR1 LGHNA and CDR2 YSLEER come from the germline V gene. This CDR3 is built from 16 residues. V was shortened by 4 bases and J by 4 bases, with 19 bases between the two germline ends. The CDR3 nucleotides are TGCGCCAGCAGCCCCAGGACTCTAGCTCTTGGAGAGACCCAGTACTTC. Translation gives CASSPRTLALGETQYF.

The genes are TRBV7-6 and TRBJ2-1; no firm D call. Germline V gene sequence: CDR1 SGHVS, CDR2 FNYEAQ. The CDR3 is 16 residues long. The germline V and J ends were trimmed by 2 bases and 1 base, with 12 bases remaining between them. In nucleotides, the CDR3 is TGTGCCAGCAGCTTACCTACCCGTAGTTCCTACAATGAGCAGTTCTTC. This codes for CASSLPTRSSYNEQFF.

This clonotype came up many times. The chain recombines TRBV20-1 with TRBJ2-5; D remains unclear. Germline V CDR1 and CDR2: DFQATT, SNEGSKA (reference sequence). V lost 3 bases and J 2 bases, leaving 10 bases between the germline ends. The CDR3 sequence is 13 residues long. CDR3 DNA: TGCAGTGCTAGTAAGGGCGGACAAGAGACCCAGTACTTC. Encoded protein: CSASKGGQETQYF.

The chain is built from TRBV12-3 or TRBV12-4 and TRBJ1-1, with D possibly TRBD1 on 5 matching bases. The CDR3 totals 14 residues. V dropped 5 bases and J dropped 0 bases, with 10 bases sitting between them. The CDR3 protein is CASSVTGLNTEAFF. The CDR3, as DNA: TGTGCCAGCAGTGTAACAGGTTTGAACACTGAAGCTTTCTTT.

Worth noting for this clonotype: This may arise from a read error, as a much more abundant clone is one base away. V gene TRBV12-3 or TRBV12-4 combines with J gene TRBJ2-1, with D possibly being TRBD1 (5 bases). This CDR3 is built from 11 residues. V was clipped by 8 bases and J by 8 bases, with 10 bases between them. CDR3 sequence reads: CASGAPHEQFF. Written as DNA, the CDR3 is TGTGCCAGCGGGGCCCCCCATGAGCAGTTCTTC.

The rearrangement links TRBV7-2 to TRBJ1-2, with 9 nucleotides matching TRBD1. The CDR3 runs to 13 residues. CDR1 and CDR2 from the germline V gene are SGHTA and FQGNSA. J gave up 6 bases and V 5 bases, and 4 bases lay outside the gene matches. CDR3 DNA sequence: TGTGCCAGCAGCCAACAGGGGGCTGATGGCTACACCTTC. It codes for CASSQQGADGYTF.

This clonotype appeared many times. V is TRBV29-1 and J is TRBJ2-3, with D possibly being TRBD2 (5 bases). Germline V lookup: CDR1 SQVTM, CDR2 ANQGSEA. V was pared by 7 bases and J by 4 bases, with 21 bases between. The CDR3 sequence is 15 residues long. CDR3 in amino acids: CSATTRVGSSDTQYF. CDR3 nucleotide sequence: TGCAGCGCCACGACCCGGGTTGGGAGTTCAGATACGCAGTATTTT.

This clonotype has just a few counts. The chain couples TRBV20-1 to TRBJ1-2; 9 nucleotides line up with TRBD1. With 6 bases clipped from V and 7 bases from J, the junction kept 18 bases outside the gene matches. Germline CDR1 is DFQATT and CDR2 is SNEGSKA (reference sequence). The CDR3 sequence is 16 residues long. CDR3 nucleotides: TGCAGTGCCCCCAATCTGTGGGGGACAGGGAGCCGTGGCTACACCTTC. This encodes CSAPNLWGTGSRGYTF.

The chain carries TRBV6-2 or TRBV6-3 and TRBJ2-1, with 7 bases matching TRBD2. The germline CDR1 and CDR2 sequences are MNHEY and SVGEGT. V shed 0 bases, J shed 7 bases, and the junction held 12 bases outside the gene matches. The CDR3 totals 17 residues. Written as DNA, the CDR3 is TGTGCCAGCAGTTACTCTCGTGGGGAGGGGCTCGGGAATGAGCAGTTCTTC. It specifies CASSYSRGEGLGNEQFF.

This clonotype was detected many times. The chain recombines TRBV9 with TRBJ2-3, with D possibly matching TRBD2 (5 bases). CDR1 and CDR2 from the germline V gene are SGDLS and YYNGEE. Trimming removed 2 bases at V and 0 bases at J, with 7 bases between. The CDR3 totals 14 residues. CDR3 sequence (DNA): TGTGCCAGCAGCGTTTCTAGCAGCACAGATACGCAGTATTTT. It specifies CASSVSSSTDTQYF. Full variable domain (missing parts from reference TRBV9 and TRBJ2-3): DSGVTQTPKHLITATGQRVTLRCSPRSGDLSVYWYQQSLDQGLQFLIQYYNGEERAKGNILERFSAQQFPDLHSELNLSSLELGDSALYFCASSVSSSTDTQYFGPGTRLTVL.

This clonotype was seen at least ten times. V and J are TRBV24-1 and TRBJ2-5; D is unclear. The CDR3 has 12 amino acids. V lost 7 bases to trimming and J lost 4 bases, with 9 bases between them. Germline V lookup: CDR1 KGHDR, CDR2 SFDVKD. In DNA form, the CDR3 reads TGTGCCACCAGGGCCGGTGGAGAGACCCAGTACTTC. This encodes CATRAGGETQYF.

The chain employs TRBV5-1 and TRBJ2-1, with 11 positions matching TRBD1. CDR3 size: 15 residues. Germline V lookup: CDR1 SGHRS, CDR2 YFSETQ. V dropped 7 bases and J dropped 3; count of bases not matched to a gene: 6. The CDR3 DNA reads TGCGCCAGCGCCTCCGGGACAGGGGGCTACAATGAGCAGTTCTTC. Encoded protein: CASASGTGGYNEQFF.

This clonotype was seen many times. The chain joins TRBV12-3 or TRBV12-4 to TRBJ2-3; 10 bases line up with TRBD1. This CDR3 comprises 15 residues. V dropped 5 bases and J dropped 4; count of bases not matched to a gene: 6. The CDR3 sequence is CASSTRDRGSDTQYF. In nucleotides, the CDR3 is TGTGCCAGCAGTACTCGGGACAGGGGCTCAGATACGCAGTATTTT.

This clonotype was counted only a few times. This may be a read error: a much more frequent sequence differs by one nucleotide. The gene calls are TRBV4-1 and TRBJ2-5; TRBD1 might be the D (6 bases). The V gene lost 0 bases and the J gene lost 11 bases, with 22 bases spanning the gap. The CDR3 sequence is 16 residues long. CDR1 and CDR2 (germline): MGHRA, YSYEKL. The CDR3: CASSQDSGVMYNEQYF. The DNA of the CDR3 is TGCGCCAGCAGCCAAGATTCAGGGGTCATGTACAATGAGCAGTACTTC.

The rearrangement links TRBV20-1 to TRBJ2-7, with TRBD1 matching 11 bases. CDR1 and CDR2 from the germline V gene are DFQATT and SNEGSKA (reference sequence). CDR3 length: 13 amino acids. CDR3 sequence reads: CRASGQGAYEQYF. DNA for the CDR3: TGCAGAGCATCCGGACAGGGGGCTTACGAGCAGTACTTC.

The rearrangement links TRBV11-2 to TRBJ2-1; 7 bases map to TRBD1. V lost 5 bases, J lost 13 bases, and 14 bases stayed unmatched. The CDR3 covers 14 residues. Germline CDR1 reads SGHAT; CDR2 reads FQNNGV. The CDR3 protein is CASSPDREIQTQFF. CDR3 bases: TGTGCCAGCAGCCCCGACAGGGAAATCCAGACCCAGTTCTTC.

The chain couples TRBV20-1 to TRBJ2-7; 8 bases agree with TRBD1. Trimming took 0 bases from V and 3 from J; bases not matched to a gene: 10. Germline values: CDR1 DFQATT, CDR2 SNEGSKA (reference sequence). The CDR3 contains 16 residues. The CDR3 nucleotides are TGCAGTGCTAGAGATAGTCCCGGACAGGGCGACTACGAGCAGTACTTC. The encoded protein is CSARDSPGQGDYEQYF.

This clonotype was seen more than once but under ten times. The CDR3: CASSVAVVNSSYEQYF. DNA of the CDR3: TGTGCCAGCAGCGTAGCCGTGGTTAACAGCTCCTACGAGCAGTACTTC. The V and J genes are TRBV9 and TRBJ2-7; D gene uncertain. Germline loops: CDR1 SGDLS, CDR2 YYNGEE. Trimming cost V 0 bases and J 0 bases, with 13 bases left between them. CDR3 size: 16 residues.

This CDR3 is CASSLGQGQRETDTQYF. DNA for the CDR3: TGTGCCAGCAGCTTGGGACAGGGGCAAAGGGAGACAGATACGCAGTATTTT. This rearrangement joins TRBV7-2 to TRBJ2-3; 10 nucleotides agree with TRBD1. CDR1 SGHTA and CDR2 FQGNSA come from the germline V gene. The V and J ends lost 3 bases and 3 bases, in that order; junction bases with no gene match: 9. The CDR3 has 17 residues.

This CDR3 is CSANYRGILYNSPLHF. In DNA form, the CDR3 reads TGCAGTGCTAATTACAGGGGCATTCTCTATAATTCACCCCTCCACTTT. The chain combines TRBV20-1 with TRBJ1-6; 7 bases agree with TRBD1. Germline lookup yields CDR1 DFQATT and CDR2 SNEGSKA (reference sequence). The junction had 9 bases not matched to a gene; V was cut back by 4 bases and J by 3 bases. The CDR3 contains 16 residues.

The chain employs TRBV4-3 and TRBJ1-2, with D uncertain. V was pared by 1 base and J by 3 bases, with 12 bases between. The CDR3 contains 15 residues. The germline CDR1 and CDR2 sequences are LGHNA and YSLEER. The DNA of the CDR3 is TGCGCCAGCAGCCAAGCTATCCTGACGGACTATGGCTACACCTTC. Translating it yields CASSQAILTDYGYTF.

The gene calls are TRBV6-1 and TRBJ1-2; TRBD1 matches at 11 bases. V shed 6 bases, J shed 3 bases, and the junction held 12 bases outside the gene matches. The CDR3 has 17 amino acids. From germline, CDR1 is MNHNS and CDR2 SASEGT. This CDR3 reads CASRRTGGRSPYYGYTF. The DNA for the CDR3 is TGTGCCAGCAGACGGACAGGGGGCAGGTCCCCATACTATGGCTACACCTTC.

This clonotype was seen more than once but under ten times. V is TRBV5-1 and J is TRBJ2-6, with unresolved D. The CDR3 has 15 amino acids. The germline V gene has CDR1 SGHRS and CDR2 YFSETQ. Deletions cut 2 bases from V and 4 bases from J, with 10 bases between. CDR3 residues: CASSFGVAGANVLTF. The CDR3 DNA follows: TGCGCCAGCAGCTTCGGCGTTGCCGGGGCCAACGTCCTGACTTTC.

The chain uses TRBV6-5 and TRBJ2-7; D remains unclear. Deletions cut 6 bases from V and 0 bases from J, with 12 bases between. Germline V lookup: CDR1 MNHEY, CDR2 SVGAGI. The CDR3 covers 14 residues. DNA for the CDR3: TGTGCCAGCAGAACAACGTGGAGCTCCTACGAGCAGTACTTC. This codes for CASRTTWSSYEQYF.